This TCR beta chain was observed in a study of T cell repertoires in cytomegalovirus infection. This clonotype was seen many times. Antigen specificity is unknown. The study, taken as a whole, reports: CMV carriers with the relevant HLA were identified by cumulative public TCR beta family frequency. Ex vivo, HLA-C-restricted CMV-specific TCR beta clonotypes prevailed over the rest of the response.

Trimming cost V 4 bases and J 7 bases; bases outside gene matches: 13. Germline-derived CDR1 and CDR2 are SGHTA and FQGNSA. CDR3 length: 16 residues. TCRdb reanalysed the reads using MiXCR and keeps one entry per CDR3 protein. The table shows around 550,000 distinct CDR3 sequences, with approximately 25% occurring only once. The clonotype originates from a human donor in good health (CMV status not recorded). Some clones in this sample may be carry-over from other donors' samples. J is TRBJ1-1 and V is TRBV7-2, with 9 bases aligning to TRBD1. Sequencing used PBMCs. CDR3: CASSSLLGQGLVEAFF. CDR3 bases: TGTGCCAGCAGCTCGCTCTTGGGACAGGGCTTGGTTGAAGCTTTCTTT.